These 31 T cell receptor beta chains came from one sample sequenced in a study of cytomegalovirus exposure and HLA in healthy donors. This PCR relied on a set of 60 Vbeta primers and 13 Jbeta primers. Some clones are missing from TCRdb's copy, which holds only in-frame ones; the method was immunoSEQ multiplex PCR. The data show about 160,000 clones, 75% to 90% seen once. Sequenced input: PBMCs. These TCRs come from a boy between 2 and 10 years old in good health and CMV-seronegative.

The chain links TRBV7-9 to TRBJ2-1; D may be TRBD2 (6 bases). Germline V gene sequence: CDR1 SEHNR, CDR2 FQNEAQ (reference sequence). Trimming stripped 2 bases from V and 6 bases from J, with 20 bases between. This CDR3 contains 17 residues. CDR3 nucleotide sequence: TGTGCCAGCAGCTTAAAAAGGAAAGCGGGCGGTTTCAATGAGCAGTTCTTC. Translation gives CASSLKRKAGGFNEQFF. Drawing the rest from reference TRBV7-9 and TRBJ2-1, the complete variable domain is DTGVSQNPRHKITKRGQNVTFRCDPISEHNRLYWYRQTLGQGPEFLTYFQNEAQLEKSRLLSDRFSAERPKGSFSTLEIQRTEQGDSAMYLCASSLKRKAGGFNEQFFGPGTRLTVL.

This chain uses TRBV4-1 with TRBJ2-1, with D unclear. Germline CDR1 is MGHRA and CDR2 is YSYEKL. V was clipped by 2 bases and J by 7 bases, with 3 bases between them. This CDR3 region has 11 residues. The DNA of the CDR3 is TGCGCCAGCAGCCAATCAAATGAGCAGTTCTTC. The encoded protein is CASSQSNEQFF.

The chain links TRBV2 to TRBJ1-2, with no clear D. CDR3 length: 14 residues. Between the trimmed V and J ends, which lost 6 bases and 4 bases, there was a span of 15 bases. Per germline, CDR1 SNHLY and CDR2 FYNNEI. Here the CDR3 reads CASRGRLDLYGYTF. The CDR3 DNA follows: TGTGCCAGCAGGGGGAGATTGGACCTCTATGGCTACACCTTC.

The chain couples TRBV15 to TRBJ2-3, with D unclear. There are 14 residues in the CDR3. The germline V gene has CDR1 LNHNV and CDR2 YYDKDF (reference sequence). V was clipped by 1 base and J by 1 base, with 6 bases between them. The CDR3 sequence is CATSRALRTDTQYF. CDR3 nucleotides: TGTGCCACCAGCAGAGCCCTACGCACAGATACGCAGTATTTT.

V is TRBV4-3 and J is TRBJ2-1; tentatively, D is TRBD2 (5 bases). The V and J ends lost 1 base and 6 bases respectively, with 13 bases between them. Looked up from germline, CDR1 is LGHNA and CDR2 is YSLEER. CDR3 length: 15 residues. This CDR3 is CASSQGATRVNEQFF. The CDR3 nucleotides read TGCGCCAGCAGCCAAGGGGCCACGCGGGTCAATGAGCAGTTCTTC.

The chain employs TRBV7-8 and TRBJ2-7, with D possibly TRBD1 on 7 matching bases. Per germline, CDR1 SGHVS and CDR2 FQNEAQ. V lost 4 bases to trimming and J lost 2 bases, with 21 bases between them. This CDR3 is 17 amino acids long. The CDR3 is CASSSLGTEDYPYEQYF. CDR3 bases: TGTGCCAGCAGCTCTTTGGGGACAGAGGACTACCCCTACGAGCAGTACTTC. The whole variable domain, remainder taken from reference TRBV7-8 and TRBJ2-7, is GAGVSQSPRYKVAKRGQDVALRCDPISGHVSLFWYQQALGQGPEFLTYFQNEAQLDKSGLPSDRFFAERPEGSVSTLKIQRTQQEDSAVYLCASSSLGTEDYPYEQYFGPGTRLTVT.

The genes are TRBV12-5 and TRBJ1-2; D is ambiguous. The CDR3 covers 13 residues. Germline lookup yields CDR1 LGHNT and CDR2 FRNRAP. The V gene lost 2 bases and the J gene lost 0 bases, with 4 bases spanning the gap. The CDR3: CASGLTANYGYTF. The CDR3, as DNA: TGTGCTAGTGGTTTGACAGCTAACTATGGCTACACCTTC.

The chain carries TRBV6-1 and TRBJ1-2, with 9 bases fitting TRBD1. The CDR3 contains 15 residues. Germline V gene data show CDR1 as MNHNS and CDR2 as SASEGT. V dropped 6 bases and J dropped 8; count of bases not matched to a gene: 13. CDR3: CASSIQGARSDGYTF. CDR3 nucleotides: TGTGCCAGCAGCATACAGGGGGCGCGGTCTGACGGCTACACCTTC.

V usage is TRBV29-1 and J usage is TRBJ2-3, with no clear D. Germline V gives CDR1 SQVTM, CDR2 ANQGSEA. Trimming stripped 0 bases from V and 5 bases from J, with 18 bases between. This CDR3 region has 16 residues. CDR3 nucleotides: TGCAGCGTTGAAGATACCAGGCTGAGTACTCGAGATACGCAGTATTTT. This encodes CSVEDTRLSTRDTQYF.

This clone was recorded a few times. The chain carries TRBV6-5 and TRBJ1-1, with D unresolved. The V gene's germline CDR1 is MNHEY and CDR2 SVGAGI. This CDR3 has 12 amino acids. Trimming left V 2 bases short and J 4 bases short, with 5 bases between. Written as DNA, the CDR3 is TGTGCCAGCAGTTACACGGGCACTGAAGCTTTCTTT. This encodes CASSYTGTEAFF.

V gene TRBV2 combines with J gene TRBJ1-1, with D possibly matching TRBD1 (5 bases). Germline CDR1 SNHLY, CDR2 FYNNEI. The CDR3 is 18 amino acids. The V end was cut by 2 bases, the J end by 3 bases, with 22 bases between. The CDR3 bases are TGTGCCAGCAGTGAATCGCCGGGGGGTCCAGGCAGGTACACTGAAGCTTTCTTT. Its translation is CASSESPGGPGRYTEAFF.

This clone came up once. V is TRBV7-6 and J is TRBJ2-2; TRBD2 aligns across 9 bases. CDR1 is SGHVS and CDR2 is FNYEAQ in the germline V gene. The CDR3 is made up of 18 amino acids. Trimming cost V 1 base and J 3 bases; bases outside gene matches: 9. CDR3 sequence: CASSLESSGETYTGELFF. The CDR3 DNA sequence: TGTGCCAGCAGCTTAGAGTCTAGCGGGGAAACCTACACCGGGGAGCTGTTTTTT.

The chain links TRBV27 to TRBJ1-4; 8 nucleotides agree with TRBD1. Unmatched junction bases numbered 6, after V lost 5 bases and J lost 7 bases. CDR3 length equals 14 residues. Germline values: CDR1 MNHEY, CDR2 SMNVEV (reference sequence). CDR3 DNA sequence: TGTGCCAGCAGTGACAGGGGCGAGGGTGAAAAACTGTTTTTT. Its translation is CASSDRGEGEKLFF.

The genes are TRBV7-2 and TRBJ2-3, with D unresolved. The CDR3 totals 14 residues. Per the germline V gene, CDR1 is SGHTA and CDR2 is FQGNSA. The V and J ends lost 5 bases and 4 bases respectively, with 13 bases between them. The CDR3 region has the DNA TGTGCCAGCAGCGTGCTCGATTCGGCAGATACGCAGTATTTT. Protein product: CASSVLDSADTQYF. The whole variable domain, filled in from reference TRBV7-2 and TRBJ2-3, reads GAGVSQSPSNKVTEKGKDVELRCDPISGHTALYWYRQSLGQGLEFLIYFQGNSAPDKSGLPSDRFSAERTGGSVSTLTIQRTQQEDSAVYLCASSVLDSADTQYFGPGTRLTVL.

The chain combines TRBV11-3 with TRBJ2-2, with TRBD1 identical over 8 bases. Germline V CDR1 and CDR2: SGHNT, YENEEA. The V gene end was trimmed by 5 bases and the J gene end by 8 bases; junction bases not matched to a gene: 13. The CDR3 has 16 residues. This CDR3 reads CASSQGQGWKEGELFF. As DNA, the CDR3 is TGTGCCAGCAGCCAAGGACAGGGCTGGAAGGAGGGGGAGCTGTTTTTT. Full variable domain (outside the CDR3, taken from reference TRBV11-3 and TRBJ2-2): EAGVVQSPRYKIIEKKQPVAFWCNPISGHNTLYWYLQNLGQGPELLIRYENEEAVDDSQLPKDRFSAERLKGVDSTLKIQPAELGDSAVYLCASSQGQGWKEGELFFGEGSRLTVL.

This clone showed up just a few times. This rearrangement joins TRBV4-2 to TRBJ2-7, with a weak D call TRBD2 (6 bases). This CDR3 has 15 amino acids. Trimming took 4 bases from V and 1 from J, leaving 14 bases between them. Germline values: CDR1 LGHNA, CDR2 YNFKEQ. CDR3 nucleotides: TGTGCCAGCAGCCCTCCCCCGAGCGGGTCCTACGAGCAGTACTTC. Translation: CASSPPPSGSYEQYF.

This chain uses TRBV18 with TRBJ1-6; 7 bases match TRBD1. Trimming cost V 6 bases and J 11 bases; bases outside gene matches: 10. The CDR3 length is 14 residues. Per germline, CDR1 KGHSH and CDR2 LQKENI. CDR3 nucleotide sequence: TGTGCCAGCTCCCCGACGACAGGGTCAGCACCCCTCCACTTT. It codes for CASSPTTGSAPLHF.

The chain uses TRBV27 and TRBJ1-2; D is possibly TRBD1 (6 bases). The V gene lost 3 bases and the J gene lost 8 bases, with 19 bases spanning the gap. Germline CDR1 is MNHEY and CDR2 is SMNVEV (reference sequence). CDR3 length: 15 amino acids. The CDR3 DNA reads TGTGCCAGCAGTTTCTCCTCAGGGGCCATGATCGGCTACACCTTC. Its protein is CASSFSSGAMIGYTF.

The rearrangement uses TRBV21-1 and TRBJ2-7; the table's D call, TRBD2, has no DNA check behind it. TRBV21-1 is designated a pseudogene. This CDR3 has 19 amino acids. CDR3 in DNA: TGTGCCAGCAGCAAAGGGGCGACTAGCGGGGCCTCCAATTCCTACGAGCAGTACGTC. It codes for CASSKGATSGASNSYEQYV.

Details on this clone: This specimen includes other DNA sequences encoding the same CDR3. This sequence joins TRBV20-1 and TRBJ2-5, with D uncertain. V was cut by 5 bases and J by 2 bases, with 3 bases left in between. The CDR3 consists of 10 residues. CDR1 and CDR2 from the germline V gene are DFQATT and SNEGSKA (reference sequence). CDR3 sequence: CSAPQETQYF. DNA of the CDR3: TGCAGTGCTCCGCAAGAGACCCAGTACTTC.

The V and J genes are TRBV19 and TRBJ1-2; 7 positions match TRBD1. With 6 bases clipped from V and 3 bases from J, the junction kept 4 bases outside the gene matches. CDR1 LNHDA and CDR2 SQIVND come from the germline V gene (reference sequence). CDR3 length: 13 residues. The CDR3 protein is CASRRDRDYGYTF. In DNA, the CDR3 is TGTGCCAGTAGGCGGGACAGAGACTATGGCTACACCTTC.

This rearrangement joins TRBV27 to TRBJ2-2, with no clear D. From germline, CDR1 is MNHEY and CDR2 SMNVEV (reference sequence). The CDR3 contains 13 residues. V lost 7 bases and J lost 4, with 10 bases in between. As DNA, the CDR3 is TGTGCCAGCATACATATACCCACCGGGGAGCTGTTTTTT. This codes for CASIHIPTGELFF.

The chain joins TRBV6-1 to TRBJ2-7; no reliable D call. Trimming pared 2 bases from V and 5 bases from J, leaving 16 bases between. Germline V lookup: CDR1 MNHNS, CDR2 SASEGT. There are 15 residues in the CDR3. CDR3 in amino acids: CASSEMWFGGNEQYF. The CDR3 DNA is TGTGCCAGCAGTGAAATGTGGTTCGGTGGTAACGAGCAGTACTTC.

V gene TRBV9 combines with J gene TRBJ2-4; 8 nucleotides align to TRBD1. This CDR3 contains 14 residues. V lost 3 bases to trimming and J lost 6 bases; unmatched junction nucleotides: 5. Germline CDR1 and CDR2: SGDLS and YYNGEE. Here the CDR3 DNA reads TGTGCCAGCAGCGCAGGGGGCATGGGAAACATTCAGTACTTC. It specifies CASSAGGMGNIQYF. The variable domain in full, completed from reference TRBV9 and TRBJ2-4, reads DSGVTQTPKHLITATGQRVTLRCSPRSGDLSVYWYQQSLDQGLQFLIQYYNGEERAKGNILERFSAQQFPDLHSELNLSSLELGDSALYFCASSAGGMGNIQYFGAGTRLSVL.

The J gene is TRBJ1-3, the V gene TRBV9; D perhaps matches TRBD1 (6 bases). Trimming took 0 bases from V and 2 from J, leaving 6 bases between them. Germline CDR1 reads SGDLS; CDR2 reads YYNGEE. This CDR3 contains 14 residues. CDR3 in DNA: TGTGCCAGCAGCGTAGGGGGGCCTGGAAACACCATATATTTT. Translated: CASSVGGPGNTIYF. Based on the CDR3 plus reference TRBV9 and TRBJ1-3, the full variable domain is DSGVTQTPKHLITATGQRVTLRCSPRSGDLSVYWYQQSLDQGLQFLIQYYNGEERAKGNILERFSAQQFPDLHSELNLSSLELGDSALYFCASSVGGPGNTIYFGEGSWLTVV.

The V and J genes are TRBV6-1 and TRBJ2-4; maybe TRBD2 (6 bases). The CDR3 is made up of 14 amino acids. V lost 4 bases to trimming and J lost 8 bases, with 15 bases between them. Per germline, CDR1 MNHNS and CDR2 SASEGT. CDR3 amino acids: CASSGDSSWDIQYF. DNA for the CDR3: TGTGCCAGCAGTGGGGACTCATCGTGGGACATTCAGTACTTC.

The V gene is TRBV18, the J gene TRBJ1-6; D is unclear. Trimming took 5 bases from V and 11 from J, leaving 13 bases between them. CDR1 KGHSH and CDR2 LQKENI come from the germline V gene. The length of the CDR3 is 13 residues. The CDR3 DNA reads as TGTGCCAGCTCATTCGGTCTCGGGACACCCCTCCACTTT. Its protein product is CASSFGLGTPLHF.

The chain employs TRBV5-4 and TRBJ2-1; 9 bases are shared with TRBD1. Per germline, CDR1 SGHNT and CDR2 YYREEE (reference sequence). The ends lost 3 bases at V and 4 bases at J; junction bases unmatched: 8. This CDR3 has 16 amino acids. The CDR3 nucleotides are TGTGCCAGCAGCTCGGATGGGACAGGGAAATACAATGAGCAGTTCTTC. It translates to CASSSDGTGKYNEQFF.

The rearrangement links TRBV18 to TRBJ2-3; TRBD1 matches at 11 bases. The ends lost 1 base at V and 4 bases at J; junction bases unmatched: 1. Germline CDR1 reads KGHSH; CDR2 reads LQKENI. CDR3 length equals 15 residues. The CDR3 sequence: CASSPRDRGADTQYF. CDR3 DNA: TGTGCCAGCTCACCACGGGACAGGGGGGCAGATACGCAGTATTTT.

This clone was detected only once. V usage is TRBV9 and J usage is TRBJ2-7, with TRBD1 matching over 9 bases. Trimming removed 4 bases from V and 3 bases from J; junction bases left unmatched: 5. This CDR3 is built from 14 residues. CDR1 and CDR2 from the germline V gene are SGDLS and YYNGEE. The CDR3 bases are TGTGCCAGCAGCCCTAGGGGACAGGGCTACGAGCAGTACTTC. This gives the protein CASSPRGQGYEQYF.

This clone was seen a handful of times. The rearrangement links TRBV11-2 to TRBJ2-2, with TRBD2 identical over 8 bases. Germline trimming cut 0 bases from V and 6 bases from J; bases unmatched to any gene: 3. The germline CDR1 and CDR2 sequences are SGHAT and FQNNGV. The CDR3 spans 15 residues. CDR3 sequence reads: CASSLDGRAAGELFF. CDR3 DNA: TGTGCCAGCAGCTTAGACGGGAGGGCCGCCGGGGAGCTGTTTTTT.